The rows below give T cell receptor beta chains drawn from one sample of a study of T cells in Graves' hyperthyroidism and ophthalmopathy. MiXCR was run by TCRdb on the multiplex PCR reads, yielding one entry per CDR3 protein. The sample contains about 380,000 distinct CDR3 sequences, 13% of which appear only once. Sequencing input: blood. Every receptor here comes from a man aged 25 to 40 with Graves' hyperthyroidism that later progressed to Graves' ophthalmopathy. The CDR3 runs from the conserved cysteine through the conserved F or W. The D gene is left open where the match is weak. The size field is filled for only some rows; it gives once, few, many or a size class.

v_gene	j_gene	d_gene	abundance	CDR3aa	CDR3nt
TRBV4-1	TRBJ1-6	.	.	CASSQGFKEALHF	TGCGCCAGCAGCCAAGGTTTTAAAGAGGCCCTCCACTTT
TRBV3-1	TRBJ1-1	TRBD1	.	CVSSQEGALAEAFF	TGTGTCAGCAGCCAAGAGGGGGCGCTGGCTGAAGCTTTCTTT
TRBV2	TRBJ1-5	.	many	CASTKTVYSNQPQHF	TGTGCCAGCACCAAGACAGTTTATAGCAATCAGCCCCAGCATTTT
TRBV25-1	TRBJ1-2	TRBD1	.	CATLLDRGHGYTF	TGTGCCACCCTACTCGACAGGGGCCATGGCTACACCTTC
TRBV12-3/TRBV12-4	TRBJ1-1	.	many	CASTLGLNTEAFF	TGTGCCAGCACCCTAGGATTAAACACTGAAGCTTTCTTT
TRBV14	TRBJ1-2	TRBD1	.	CASSQSTGVGYGYTF	TGTGCCAGCAGCCAATCGACAGGGGTTGGGTATGGCTACACCTTC
TRBV7-8	TRBJ2-2	.	many	CASSLAGSPADSLFF	TGTGCCAGCAGCTTAGCCGGGAGCCCGGCGGACTCGCTGTTTTTT
TRBV5-1	TRBJ1-4	.	few	CASTVKNCFF	.
TRBV12-3/TRBV12-4	TRBJ2-5	.	.	CASSLTEETQYF	TGTGCCAGCAGTTTAACAGAAGAGACCCAGTACTTC
TRBV7-9	TRBJ1-5	.	many	CASSLGGQPQHF	TGTGCCAGCAGCCTGGGAGGCCAGCCCCAGCATTTT
TRBV5-5	TRBJ1-1	.	many	CASSLQTEAFF	TGTGCCAGCAGCCTCCAGACTGAAGCTTTCTTT
TRBV5-1	TRBJ2-1	TRBD2	many	CASSHLTSGGVNEQFF	TGCGCCAGCAGCCACTTGACTAGCGGGGGGGTTAATGAGCAGTTCTTC
TRBV12-3/TRBV12-4	TRBJ1-1	.	.	CASSSRDTPEAFF	TGTGCCAGCAGTTCCCGGGACACTCCTGAAGCTTTCTTT
TRBV9	TRBJ1-4	.	few	CASSPNTEKLFF	TGTGCCAGCAGCCCAAACACCGAAAAACTGTTTTTT
TRBV12-5	TRBJ1-1	TRBD1	.	CASGARQGGFTEAFF	TGTGCTAGTGGTGCCCGACAGGGGGGATTCACTGAAGCTTTCTTT
TRBV24-1	TRBJ2-5	.	.	CATSDGTEETQYF	TGTGCCACCAGTGACGGGACTGAAGAGACCCAGTACTTC
TRBV7-9	TRBJ2-3	.	many	CASRTGRDTQYF	TGTGCCAGCAGAACGGGCCGGGATACGCAGTATTTT
TRBV10-1	TRBJ2-3	.	once	CASSGDAADTQYF	TGCGCCAGCAGTGGTGACGCAGCAGATACGCAGTATTTT
TRBV12-3/TRBV12-4	TRBJ1-3	.	many	CASIRQMAGNTIYF	TGTGCCAGCATTAGACAAATGGCCGGAAACACCATATATTTT
TRBV29-1	TRBJ2-2	.	.	CSVEDRTYTTGELFF	TGCAGCGTTGAAGACAGGACCTACACCACCGGGGAGCTGTTTTTT
TRBV20-1	TRBJ2-1	.	.	CSGIYCEQFF	TGCAGTGGGATTTATTGTGAGCAGTTCTTC
TRBV7-3	TRBJ1-5	.	.	CASSLRGATGINQPQHF	TGTGCCAGCAGCTTAAGGGGGGCGACAGGCATCAATCAGCCCCAGCATTTT
TRBV6-2/TRBV6-3	TRBJ1-1	.	few	CASSYYRQRGTEAFF	TGTGCCAGCAGTTACTACCGACAGAGAGGAACTGAAGCTTTCTTT
TRBV28	TRBJ1-2	.	.	CASSQESPRFTNYGYTF	TGTGCCAGCAGCCAAGAGTCCCCCCGGTTTACTAACTATGGCTACACCTTC
TRBV7-3	TRBJ2-7	.	many	CASSLNWGTEQYF	TGTGCCAGCAGCTTAAATTGGGGTACCGAGCAGTACTTC
TRBV10-3	TRBJ2-2	.	few	CASLTDTGELFF	TGTGCCTCTTTGACGGACACCGGGGAGCTGTTTTTT
TRBV12-3/TRBV12-4	TRBJ2-3	TRBD2	many	CASSRGLAVDTQYF	TGTGCCAGCAGTAGAGGACTAGCGGTAGATACGCAGTATTTT
TRBV9	TRBJ2-1	.	.	CASSVSDREGNEQFF	TGTGCCAGCAGCGTCTCGGACAGGGAGGGCAATGAGCAGTTCTTC
TRBV6-2/TRBV6-3	TRBJ2-7	TRBD1	many	CASSPRGQGRMGEQYF	TGTGCCAGCAGTCCCCGAGGACAGGGGAGAATGGGGGAGCAGTACTTC
TRBV6-1	TRBJ1-1	.	few	CASSNLAGEAFF	TGTGCCAGCAGCAACTTAGCAGGGGAAGCTTTCTTT
TRBV12-3/TRBV12-4	TRBJ1-5	.	many	CASSFSGALSNQPQHF	TGTGCCAGCAGTTTTTCGGGGGCGCTTAGCAATCAGCCCCAGCATTTT
TRBV28	TRBJ1-6	.	.	CASSLGGPGNSPLHF	TGTGCCAGCAGTTTAGGGGGGCCGGGGAATTCACCCCTCCACTTT
TRBV12-3/TRBV12-4	TRBJ2-7	.	many	CASSLGPGTYEQYF	TGTGCCAGCAGTTTAGGTCCAGGTACCTACGAGCAGTACTTC
TRBV7-6	TRBJ2-1	TRBD2	few	CASSVIPSGSYNEQFF	TGTGCCAGCAGCGTTATCCCTAGCGGGAGCTACAATGAGCAGTTCTTC
TRBV11-3	TRBJ2-5	.	many	CASRPRGGPGETQYF	TGTGCCAGCAGGCCCCGAGGGGGGCCAGGAGAGACCCAGTACTTC
TRBV10-1	TRBJ1-5	.	.	CASSPYRDTGPDSNQPQHF	TGCGCCAGCAGTCCCTACCGGGACACCGGCCCCGATAGCAATCAGCCCCAGCATTTT
TRBV9	TRBJ1-3	.	few	CASSVVGGASGNTIYF	TGTGCCAGCAGCGTAGTGGGGGGCGCGTCTGGAAACACCATATATTTT
TRBV3-1	TRBJ2-7	TRBD1	many	CASSQGQGSLWEQYF	TGTGCCAGCAGCCAAGGACAGGGCTCCCTCTGGGAGCAGTACTTC